This T cell receptor beta chain came from a study of radiation and T cells in renal cell carcinoma. The assay was immunoSEQ multiplex PCR, and TCRdb's table has in-frame clones only and misses some. Of around 78,000 clones listed, 80% to 90% are singletons. Described time point: blood 4 weeks post-SBRT, at nephrectomy. This sample's treatment: 15 Gy SBRT to primary tumor, nephrectomy 4 weeks later. The tumor was a clear cell renal cell carcinoma. V was pared by 0 bases and J by 3 bases, with 11 bases between. The CDR3 sequence is 15 residues long. Germline CDR1 is SGHRS and CDR2 is YFSETQ. This chain connects TRBV5-1 to TRBJ2-3, with D perhaps TRBD2 (5 bases). This specimen consisted of blood, obtained from a patient whose treatment included radiotherapy and nephrectomy. This TCR derives from a woman between 65 and 79 years old with renal cell carcinoma. The CDR3 sequence: CASSLGGGGTDTQYF. DNA of the CDR3: TGCGCCAGCAGCTTGGGAGGTGGCGGGACAGATACGCAGTATTTT.